The T cell receptor beta chain under discussion was sequenced for a study of T-cell reconstitution after alpha-beta-depleted transplantation in children. The germline V gene has CDR1 SGHDN and CDR2 FVKESK. The CDR3 covers 15 residues. V lost 6 bases and J lost 2, with 15 bases in between. During its preparation, the TCRbeta library received unique molecular identifiers. One entry per CDR3 protein, called by TCRdb with MiXCR from the PCR reads. The table records 440,000 or so distinct CDR3 sequences, around two fifths of them present only once. This clonotype was picked up many times. Its antigen is unknown. Findings and caveats of the study: Several hundred expanded graft clones reportedly gave rise to the alpha-beta T cells present about two months after transplant. Most T-cell counts and diversity one year after the transplant came from T cells that were newly produced.

The sample was PBMCs, taken before TCRalphabeta/CD19-depleted stem cell transplant. The rearrangement uses TRBV14 and TRBJ2-3; D not certain. The source of this sequence is a girl aged 2 to 10 with aplastic anemia, due to receive a stem cell transplant. Written as DNA, the CDR3 is TGTGCCAGCAGTAACTTTACAGTTCCCACAGATACGCAGTATTTT. Amino acids: CASSNFTVPTDTQYF.